These T cell receptor beta chains were read from a single sample in a study of blood T cells in healthy people across ages. In TCRdb, the 5' RACE reads were re-called with MiXCR into one record per CDR3 protein. The repertoire has about 1 million distinct CDR3 sequences, 35% to 50% of them found once; the top ten carry over 15%. The sample was blood. The receptor set was obtained from a woman aged 60-75 years in good health. Each CDR3 is given with its conserved first and last residue. D genes are given only for firm matches. Clone size is not always given. Where it is, it says once, few, many or a class for expanded clones.

v_gene,abundance,d_gene,CDR3aa
TRBV20-1,NA,TRBD1,CSAREGQGAGETQYF
TRBV27,few,NA,CASRPQGARGSYEQYF
TRBV4-1,NA,NA,CASSQEWEPNRAVPYGYTF
TRBV2,NA,TRBD1,CVSSSGTGVDTQYF
TRBV6-2/TRBV6-3,NA,TRBD2,CASSYWTSGRAVEQFF
TRBV30,few,NA,CAWSLDYGYTF
TRBV4-1,NA,NA,CASSQDPRQGRNIQYF
TRBV20-1,NA,TRBD1,CSATGQGRDNYGYTF
TRBV2,NA,NA,CASKAGSQETQYF
TRBV15,few,NA,CATSSRGETQYF
TRBV27,NA,TRBD2,CASSLTSGLAASTYEQYF
TRBV27,NA,NA,CASSSAANYGYTF
TRBV10-2,once,NA,CASSESGSGHYNEQFF
TRBV27,NA,NA,CASSLTVPAATYEQYF
TRBV11-2,many,TRBD2,CASSLTRLAGAEEQYF
TRBV2,NA,NA,CASRERSGYNEQFF
TRBV6-6,NA,NA,CASSSRVLLGTDEQFF
TRBV29-1,NA,NA,CSVSRSFSETRYF
TRBV5-5,NA,NA,CASSDEGGNTDTQYF
TRBV7-2,once,NA,CAGSRQDSRTDTQYF
TRBV4-1,once,TRBD1,CASSQPGQGVENYGYTF
TRBV6-2/TRBV6-3,NA,NA,CASSQGLFRGEQFF
TRBV28,NA,NA,CASRAPTDFLNYGYTF
TRBV29-1,NA,NA,CSVVLDWEVIQYF
TRBV3-1,NA,NA,CASSHETIEQYF
TRBV20-1,many,NA,CSATDSSATNEKLFF
TRBV12-3/TRBV12-4,few,NA,CASSPEGIYNSPLHF
TRBV7-9,NA,NA,CASSLKDLSPLHF
TRBV20-1,few,NA,CSARRLAIETQYF
TRBV5-1,NA,TRBD1,CASSPAGTVREKLFF
TRBV7-8,NA,TRBD2,CASSFPVLADHYEQYF
TRBV7-9,NA,NA,CASQTQGVGTGELFF
TRBV20-1,NA,TRBD1,CSASRQGYGETQYF
TRBV5-1,NA,TRBD1,CASSLYSDRDPPPYEQYF
TRBV6-4,NA,NA,CASSKILGNEQFF
TRBV7-2,NA,TRBD1,CASSPRTGFEQYF
TRBV11-1,NA,TRBD1,CASKGTGAISYEQYF